These 31 T cell receptor beta chains were sequenced from one sample in a study of T cell changes during pregnancy in multiple sclerosis. Profiled with immunoSEQ multiplex PCR; TCRdb holds only in-frame clones, not every one. The repertoire has tens of thousands of clones, roughly 90% of them found once; the top ten carry 2.5% to 3%. Material: peripheral blood, obtained in the second trimester of pregnancy. Receptors originate from a female donor in good health, enrolled as a control in a pregnancy study.

This rearrangement joins TRBV11-3 to TRBJ2-5, with 11 positions matching TRBD2. Per the germline V gene, CDR1 is SGHNT and CDR2 is YENEEA. The CDR3 contains 19 residues. J was trimmed by 5 bases and V by 0 bases; bases with no gene match: 14. CDR3 sequence reads: CASSLDGLAGGGEAETQYF. Here the CDR3 DNA reads TGTGCCAGCAGCTTAGATGGCCTAGCGGGAGGTGGGGAGGCGGAGACCCAGTACTTC.

The chain recombines TRBV28 with TRBJ2-5, with 8 nucleotides matching TRBD2. V shed 2 bases, J shed 2 bases, and the junction held 7 bases outside the gene matches. Germline V CDR1 and CDR2: MDHEN, SYDVKM. The CDR3 spans 16 residues. CDR3 in amino acids: CASSLVPAGEQETQYF. In DNA form, the CDR3 reads TGTGCCAGCAGTTTAGTCCCAGCGGGGGAACAAGAGACCCAGTACTTC.

This clone came up once. The chain joins TRBV6-1 to TRBJ2-3, with 11 bases fitting TRBD2. With V trimmed by 3 bases and J by 6 bases, 5 bases remained unmatched. Germline V gene sequence: CDR1 MNHNS, CDR2 SASEGT. The CDR3 spans 15 residues. The DNA for the CDR3 is TGTGCCAGCAGTGAGGGTAGCGGGGGGGCCGATACGCAGTATTTT. This encodes CASSEGSGGADTQYF.

The chain combines TRBV2 with TRBJ1-5; no clear D gene. CDR1 SNHLY and CDR2 FYNNEI come from the germline V gene. V was clipped by 4 bases and J by 0 bases, with 13 bases between them. The CDR3 covers 16 residues. Here the CDR3 DNA reads TGTGCCAGCAGTGTCGAAATAGTCTATAGCAATCAGCCCCAGCATTTT. As protein: CASSVEIVYSNQPQHF. The full variable domain, rest sourced from reference TRBV2 and TRBJ1-5, is EPEVTQTPSHQVTQMGQEVILRCVPISNHLYFYWYRQILGQKVEFLVSFYNNEISEKSEIFDDQFSVERPDGSNFTLKIRSTKLEDSAMYFCASSVEIVYSNQPQHFGDGTRLSIL.

V and J are TRBV27 and TRBJ1-2; TRBD1 is a possible D gene (6 bases). The ends were cut back, 6 bases at V and 6 bases at J, with 29 bases in the middle. CDR1 is MNHEY and CDR2 is SMNVEV in the germline V gene (reference sequence). This CDR3 is built from 18 residues. CDR3 DNA: TGTGCCAGCAGCGCCGCTCCGGGGGGCGCGACATCGATACATGGCTACACCTTC. This gives the protein CASSAAPGGATSIHGYTF.

The chain employs TRBV7-8 and TRBJ2-7, with 8 bases aligning to TRBD1. From germline, CDR1 is SGHVS and CDR2 FQNEAQ. The J segment lost 6 bases and the V segment lost 6 bases, leaving 7 bases of the junction unmatched. This CDR3 has 13 residues. The CDR3 DNA reads as TGTGCCAGCAGTGCCCAGGGGGCGGGCGAGCAGTACTTC. Its translation is CASSAQGAGEQYF.

The chain uses TRBV27 and TRBJ1-4, with 8 positions matching TRBD1. V lost 6 bases, J lost 8 bases, and 11 bases stayed unmatched. Germline V CDR1 and CDR2: MNHEY, SMNVEV (reference sequence). This CDR3 region has 15 residues. The CDR3 protein is CASRRTGIGAEKLFF. The CDR3 DNA reads TGTGCCAGCAGACGGACAGGGATTGGAGCCGAAAAACTGTTTTTT.

The chain employs TRBV5-1 and TRBJ1-4, with a weak D call TRBD1 (6 bases). Germline CDR1 SGHRS, CDR2 YFSETQ. V dropped 0 bases and J dropped 2 bases, with 8 bases sitting between them. The CDR3 extends over 15 amino acids. Here the CDR3 reads CASSLVGATNEKLFF. Written as DNA, the CDR3 is TGCGCCAGCAGCTTGGTGGGGGCGACTAATGAAAAACTGTTTTTT.

This clone has more than one count but fewer than ten. The rearrangement links TRBV5-1 to TRBJ1-6; 9 bases agree with TRBD1. The CDR3 is 14 residues long. Germline CDR1 is SGHRS and CDR2 is YFSETQ. The V and J ends lost 3 bases and 7 bases, in that order; junction bases with no gene match: 2. This chain's CDR3 is CASSSDRGNSPLHF. DNA for the CDR3: TGCGCCAGCAGCTCGGACAGGGGCAATTCACCCCTCCACTTT.

The rearrangement links TRBV5-1 to TRBJ2-5; 9 bases line up with TRBD1. The CDR3 consists of 18 residues. Per germline, CDR1 SGHRS and CDR2 YFSETQ. V lost 2 bases and J lost 6; bases outside the gene matches: 17. The CDR3 protein is CASSLTTKDRGTLKTQYF. DNA of the CDR3: TGCGCCAGCAGCTTAACAACCAAGGACAGGGGTACCCTGAAGACCCAGTACTTC.

As DNA, the CDR3 is TGCGCCAGCAGGGGAGTGTTCGGGGGGGCCTCCTACAATGAGCAGTTCTTC. Translated: CASRGVFGGASYNEQFF. The rearrangement links TRBV10-2 to TRBJ2-1, with 8 bases identical to TRBD2. Losses at the gene ends were 6 bases for V and 0 bases for J; bases not matched to a gene: 10. The CDR3 totals 17 residues. In germline, CDR1 is WSHSY, CDR2 SAAADI.

The chain couples TRBV6-6 to TRBJ1-2; D gene ambiguous. The CDR3 covers 16 residues. Per germline, CDR1 MNHNY and CDR2 SVGAGI (reference sequence). Trimming removed 0 bases from V and 0 bases from J, with 11 bases in between. The CDR3 region has the DNA TGTGCCAGCAGTTACTCGTCGGGGTCGGCTAACTATGGCTACACCTTC. As protein: CASSYSSGSANYGYTF.

The chain has TRBV28 and TRBJ2-7, with D uncertain. The V gene's germline CDR1 is MDHEN and CDR2 SYDVKM. V was shortened by 2 bases and J by 5 bases, with 4 bases between the two germline ends. This CDR3 has 11 amino acids. The CDR3 DNA sequence: TGTGCCAGCAGTTTACTCCACGAGCAGTACTTC. Protein product: CASSLLHEQYF.

V and J are TRBV19 and TRBJ2-1; TRBD2 matches 11 bases. The germline gives CDR1 LNHDA, CDR2 SQIVND (reference sequence). The CDR3 contains 17 residues. V gave up 5 bases and J gave up 0 bases; unmatched junction bases: 6. The CDR3 DNA is TGTGCCAGTAGTTTCACTAGCGGGAGTAACTCCTACAATGAGCAGTTCTTC. Amino acids: CASSFTSGSNSYNEQFF.

The genes are TRBV6-5 and TRBJ1-2; D remains ambiguous. The CDR3 runs 14 residues. The V gene lost 2 bases and the J gene lost 0 bases, with 7 bases spanning the gap. CDR1 and CDR2 (germline): MNHEY, SVGAGI. The CDR3 spells CASSYSPANYGYTF. CDR3 bases: TGTGCCAGCAGTTACAGTCCGGCTAACTATGGCTACACCTTC.

The gene calls are TRBV11-2 and TRBJ2-5, with D unclear. The CDR3 has 13 amino acids. The germline V gene has CDR1 SGHAT and CDR2 FQNNGV. Trimming cost V 5 bases and J 4 bases, with 11 bases left between them. CDR3 region: CASSRGVGETQYF. The CDR3 nucleotides read TGTGCCAGCAGCCGCGGAGTTGGAGAGACCCAGTACTTC.

The CDR3 sequence: CASSPGTGFRYGYTF. DNA of the CDR3: TGTGCCAGCTCACCCGGGACAGGGTTTCGGTATGGCTACACCTTC. The chain combines TRBV18 with TRBJ1-2; 9 positions agree with TRBD1. The germline CDR1 and CDR2 sequences are KGHSH and LQKENI. The CDR3 is 15 amino acids. The junction had 7 bases not matched to a gene; V was cut back by 3 bases and J by 5 bases. The whole variable domain, filled in from reference TRBV18 and TRBJ1-2, reads NAGVMQNPRHLVRRRGQEARLRCSPMKGHSHVYWYRQLPEEGLKFMVYLQKENIIDESGMPKERFSAEFPKEGPSILRIQQVVRGDSAAYFCASSPGTGFRYGYTFGSGTRLTVV.

The rearrangement links TRBV6-6 to TRBJ1-4; possible D gene TRBD1, 6 bases. Germline V gene data show CDR1 as MNHNY and CDR2 as SVGAGI (reference sequence). This CDR3 has 14 residues. The V end lost 6 bases, the J end lost 0 bases, and 8 bases lay between the germline ends. The CDR3 reads CASRQGTTNEKLFF. The CDR3 nucleotides are TGTGCCAGCAGACAGGGAACAACTAATGAAAAACTGTTTTTT.

This chain's CDR3 is CASSQRSGGTSTDTQYF. CDR3 coding DNA: TGTGCCAGCAGCCAACGCAGCGGGGGAACTAGCACAGATACGCAGTATTTT. The V call is TRBV4-2, the J call TRBJ2-3, with 8 bases lining up with TRBD2. Trimming cost V 2 bases and J 0 bases; bases outside gene matches: 7. Looked up from germline, CDR1 is LGHNA and CDR2 is YNFKEQ. The length of the CDR3 is 17 residues.

The chain uses TRBV28 and TRBJ1-2; D remains unclear. The CDR3 loop spans 13 amino acids. Trimming cost V 3 bases and J 5 bases, with 10 bases left between them. Per germline, CDR1 MDHEN and CDR2 SYDVKM. Here the CDR3 DNA reads TGTGCCAGCAGTTTTCTGGCACTATATGGCTACACCTTC. It yields the protein CASSFLALYGYTF.

The chain has TRBV19 and TRBJ1-1; TRBD1 might be the D (6 bases). This CDR3 comprises 15 residues. CDR1 is LNHDA, CDR2 SQIVND, per germline (reference sequence). V was cut by 6 bases and J by 0 bases, with 14 bases left in between. CDR3 sequence (DNA): TGTGCCAGTAGGATGACAGGAGGCTTGAACACTGAAGCTTTCTTT. It is translated as CASRMTGGLNTEAFF.

The chain joins TRBV7-2 to TRBJ2-7, with TRBD2 matching over 12 bases. The trim removed 1 base at V and 5 bases at J, leaving 6 bases unmatched. The CDR3 spans 16 residues. In germline, CDR1 is SGHTA, CDR2 FQGNSA. The CDR3 nucleotides read TGTGCCAGCAGCTTAGGACTAGCGGGAGTAATCGACGAGCAGTACTTC. This translates into CASSLGLAGVIDEQYF.

This sequence joins TRBV19 and TRBJ1-2, with 7 bases lining up with TRBD1. The germline V gene encodes CDR1 LNHDA and CDR2 SQIVND (reference sequence). This CDR3 contains 14 residues. The ends lost 3 bases at V and 6 bases at J; junction bases unmatched: 7. CDR3 nucleotide sequence: TGTGCCAGTAGTATTTCGAGGGGGCCTCATGGCTACACCTTC. Translating gives CASSISRGPHGYTF.

V and J are TRBV29-1 and TRBJ1-2; possible D gene TRBD1, 5 bases. Germline V gene sequence: CDR1 SQVTM, CDR2 ANQGSEA. V lost 3 bases and J lost 5, with 10 bases in between. CDR3 length equals 12 residues. Here the CDR3 DNA reads TGCAGCGTTGATGCGGACAAGTATGGCTACACCTTC. Translated: CSVDADKYGYTF.

This rearrangement joins TRBV27 to TRBJ2-1; 13 positions match TRBD2. Germline V gene lookup returns CDR1 MNHEY and CDR2 SMNVEV (reference sequence). The V segment lost 6 bases and the J segment 4 bases; nucleotides outside the gene matches: 0. The CDR3 consists of 14 residues. DNA for the CDR3: TGTGCCAGCAGACTAGCGGGAGGGTACAATGAGCAGTTCTTC. Encoded protein: CASRLAGGYNEQFF.

The chain is built from TRBV27 and TRBJ1-2; unclear D gene. CDR1 and CDR2 (germline): MNHEY, SMNVEV (reference sequence). The CDR3 has 15 amino acids. V lost 4 bases, J lost 0 bases, and 12 bases lay in between. The CDR3 DNA sequence: TGTGCCAGCAGTTCGCGGACGGAGGCTAACTATGGCTACACCTTC. As protein: CASSSRTEANYGYTF.

This chain uses TRBV5-4 with TRBJ2-7; D gene ambiguous. CDR1 and CDR2 (germline): SGHNT, YYREEE (reference sequence). V was cut by 2 bases and J by 3 bases, with 9 bases left in between. The CDR3 is 13 amino acids. The CDR3, as DNA: TGTGCCAGCAGCTTCTTTGGCCGCTACGAGCAGTACTTC. This encodes CASSFFGRYEQYF.

The CDR3: CAWLRTGGTSNSPLHF. The CDR3 DNA sequence: TGTGCCTGGCTGCGGACAGGGGGCACGTCAAATTCACCCCTCCACTTT. This chain joins TRBV30 and TRBJ1-6; 11 bases are a match to TRBD1. V was pared by 5 bases and J by 7 bases, with 10 bases of the junction left unmatched. The CDR3 spans 16 residues. Germline V CDR1 and CDR2: GTSNPN, SVGIG (reference sequence).

The rearrangement links TRBV19 to TRBJ2-7, with 7 nucleotides matching TRBD1. The V gene end was trimmed by 1 base and the J gene end by 3 bases; junction bases not matched to a gene: 3. This CDR3 has 14 residues. The germline V gene encodes CDR1 LNHDA and CDR2 SQIVND (reference sequence). CDR3 in amino acids: CASSIGQGLYEQYF. For the CDR3, the DNA is TGTGCCAGTAGTATAGGACAGGGTCTCTACGAGCAGTACTTC. Complete variable domain (other parts from reference TRBV19 and TRBJ2-7): DGGITQSPKYLFRKEGQNVTLSCEQNLNHDAMYWYRQDPGQGLRLIYYSQIVNDFQKGDIAEGYSVSREKKESFPLTVTSAQKNPTAFYLCASSIGQGLYEQYFGPGTRLTVT.

The chain joins TRBV7-2 to TRBJ2-5; D remains unclear. From germline, CDR1 is SGHTA and CDR2 FQGNSA. V was clipped by 2 bases and J by 1 base, with 5 bases between them. The CDR3 sequence is 13 residues long. CDR3 DNA: TGTGCCAGCAGCTTACAGGTCCAAGAGACCCAGTACTTC. Translated: CASSLQVQETQYF.

This chain joins TRBV7-9 and TRBJ2-3; TRBD2 matches at 8 bases. CDR1 is SEHNR and CDR2 is FQNEAQ in the germline V gene (reference sequence). The CDR3 runs to 17 residues. The ends lost 4 bases at V and 2 bases at J; junction bases unmatched: 11. DNA for the CDR3: TGTGCCAGCAGCTCCGCCCTACTAGCGGCAAACACAGATACGCAGTATTTT. It encodes CASSSALLAANTDTQYF.